This T cell receptor (beta chain) was recorded in a study of shared clonotypes between healthy human individuals. General study findings and limits: The four-donor shared clonotypes exceeded non-shared clonotypes in generation probability, with non-shared ones scoring lower.

The CDR3 runs to 15 residues. Germline values: CDR1 SGHRS, CDR2 YFSETQ. Losses at the gene ends were 7 bases for V and 5 bases for J; bases not matched to a gene: 15. Produced via immunoSEQ multiplex PCR; TCRdb's table is partial and in-frame only. The table shows 1.6 million or so clones, with roughly 98.5% occurring only once. The sample holds one count of this clone. Its antigen is not known. The sequence was collected from a man aged 25 to 45 in good health. The V call is TRBV5-1, the J call TRBJ2-7, with 7 bases fitting TRBD1. The specimen was naive CD4+ T cells sorted from blood. The subset: CD45RA+ positively selected. The CDR3 here is CASANPQGDMHEQYF. The CDR3, as DNA: TGCGCCAGCGCAAATCCCCAGGGGGATATGCACGAGCAGTACTTC.